Below, 19 T cell receptor beta chains from the same sample are listed, as sequenced in a study of CD8+ T cells in alopecia areata. cDNA reverse transcribed from extracted RNA served as the sequencing template. Some clones are missing from TCRdb's copy, which holds only in-frame ones; the method was immunoSEQ multiplex PCR. The sample consists of some 220,000 clones, approximately 57% of them appearing once. As for treatment: oral pan-JAK inhibitor, 5-10 mg twice daily. The specimen was CD4+ T cells sorted from blood, collected at week 4, from a patient treated with tofacitinib. Receptors originate from a human donor with alopecia areata.

The rearrangement links TRBV9 to TRBJ2-7; D is unresolved. V was cut by 4 bases and J by 5 bases, with 16 bases left in between. The germline CDR1 and CDR2 sequences are SGDLS and YYNGEE. This CDR3 region has 14 residues. CDR3 coding DNA: TGTGCCAGCAGCCCGATGACAACTACAAACGAGCAGTACTTC. It encodes CASSPMTTTNEQYF.

V gene TRBV30 combines with J gene TRBJ2-5; D is possibly TRBD1 or TRBD2 (5 bases each). Deletions cut 2 bases from V and 1 base from J, with 11 bases between. Germline CDR1 reads GTSNPN; CDR2 reads SVGIG (reference sequence). The CDR3 sequence is 14 residues long. This chain's CDR3 is CAWSTPGTQETQYF. In DNA form, the CDR3 reads TGTGCCTGGAGTACACCAGGGACCCAAGAGACCCAGTACTTC.

The genes are TRBV25-1 and TRBJ1-2, with D possibly TRBD1 on 6 matching bases. Germline V gene lookup returns CDR1 MGHDK and CDR2 SYGVNS. The V end was cut by 1 base, the J end by 7 bases, with 13 bases between. CDR3 length: 14 amino acids. CDR3: CASSESAGAGGYTF. The DNA of the CDR3 is TGTGCCAGCAGTGAATCGGCGGGGGCCGGTGGCTACACCTTC.

The chain has TRBV29-1 and TRBJ2-7; either TRBD1 or TRBD2 may supply D (5 bases each). Between the trimmed V and J ends, which lost 8 bases and 3 bases, there was a span of 14 bases. CDR1 is SQVTM, CDR2 ANQGSEA, per germline. The length of the CDR3 is 12 residues. The CDR3 nucleotides are TGCAGCTTCCGGGGCCAGGGCTACGAGCAGTACTTC. The encoded protein is CSFRGQGYEQYF.

This clone was detected only a few times. V is TRBV11-1 and J is TRBJ1-2; D unresolved. This CDR3 is built from 16 residues. From germline, CDR1 is SGHAT and CDR2 FQDESV (reference sequence). V gave up 5 bases and J gave up 4 bases, with 20 bases separating them. CDR3 nucleotides: TGTGCCAGCAGCGCCAAAGGCCCGACAAAGGTCTATGGCTACACCTTC. This codes for CASSAKGPTKVYGYTF.

As DNA, the CDR3 is TGTGCCAGCAGCACAGCAAACACAGATACGCAGTATTTT. It codes for CASSTANTDTQYF. V usage is TRBV7-2 and J usage is TRBJ2-3; no definite D call. V lost 5 bases and J 2 bases, leaving 8 bases between the germline ends. Germline CDR1 and CDR2: SGHTA and FQGNSA. This CDR3 has 13 residues.

The J gene is TRBJ2-1, the V gene TRBV7-2; D ambiguous. V lost 6 bases to trimming and J lost 8 bases, with 14 bases between them. The CDR3 loop spans 13 amino acids. Germline lookup yields CDR1 SGHTA and CDR2 FQGNSA. The CDR3 DNA follows: TGTGCCAGCAGAATAAGGCGTGGGGATGAGCAGTTCTTC. Translated: CASRIRRGDEQFF.

CDR3 loop: CSAQTSSGNTIYF. The CDR3 bases are TGCAGCGCCCAAACAAGCTCTGGAAACACCATATATTTT. The chain joins TRBV29-1 to TRBJ1-3; D gene uncertain. The CDR3 is 13 residues long. Trimming took 7 bases from V and 0 from J, leaving 10 bases between them. The germline V gene has CDR1 SQVTM and CDR2 ANQGSEA.

The V gene is TRBV30, the J gene TRBJ1-4, with D hard to call. The CDR3 is made up of 13 amino acids. Germline CDR1 GTSNPN, CDR2 SVGIG (reference sequence). V shed 7 bases and J shed 7 bases, with 16 bases lying between them. CDR3 protein: CALTRAGFEKLFF. In DNA, the CDR3 is TGTGCCTTAACGCGAGCGGGGTTTGAAAAACTGTTTTTT.

The V gene is TRBV5-6, the J gene TRBJ2-2; TRBD1 agrees at 8 bases. V was clipped by 1 base and J by 3 bases; unmatched bases: 2. CDR3 size: 15 residues. Per germline, CDR1 SGHDT and CDR2 YYEEEE. DNA of the CDR3: TGTGCCAGCAGCTTGTGGGGACAGGACACCGGGGAGCTGTTTTTT. Encoded protein: CASSLWGQDTGELFF. Based on the CDR3 plus reference TRBV5-6 and TRBJ2-2, the full variable domain is DAGVTQSPTHLIKTRGQQVTLRCSPKSGHDTVSWYQQALGQGPQFIFQYYEEEERQRGNFPDRFSGHQFPNYSSELNVNALLLGDSALYLCASSLWGQDTGELFFGEGSRLTVL.

V and J are TRBV7-2 and TRBJ2-2; perhaps TRBD1 as D (6 bases). The CDR3 spans 15 residues. The V and J ends lost 5 bases and 5 bases respectively, with 15 bases between them. Germline lookup yields CDR1 SGHTA and CDR2 FQGNSA. The CDR3 nucleotides are TGTGCCAGCAGCCCCTGGCCAGGGGAAACCGGGGAGCTGTTTTTT. Translated: CASSPWPGETGELFF. The full variable domain, rest sourced from reference TRBV7-2 and TRBJ2-2, is GAGVSQSPSNKVTEKGKDVELRCDPISGHTALYWYRQSLGQGLEFLIYFQGNSAPDKSGLPSDRFSAERTGGSVSTLTIQRTQQEDSAVYLCASSPWPGETGELFFGEGSRLTVL.

This chain joins TRBV11-2 and TRBJ1-1, with no clear D. V gave up 5 bases and J gave up 5 bases, with 9 bases separating them. The CDR3 runs 12 residues. Germline loops: CDR1 SGHAT, CDR2 FQNNGV. CDR3 nucleotide sequence: TGTGCCAGCAGCCGGACGGGGACTGAAGCTTTCTTT. As protein: CASSRTGTEAFF.

This clone was observed a few times. The chain combines TRBV10-3 with TRBJ2-3; D is perhaps TRBD1 (6 bases). Germline V gene data show CDR1 as ENHRY and CDR2 as SYGVKD. Trimming stripped 4 bases from V and 0 bases from J, with 8 bases between. This CDR3 region has 14 residues. DNA of the CDR3: TGTGCCATCAGTGGGGACACCAGCACAGATACGCAGTATTTT. This translates into CAISGDTSTDTQYF.

V and J are TRBV30 and TRBJ1-3, with D unclear. This CDR3 comprises 15 residues. The germline V gene encodes CDR1 GTSNPN and CDR2 SVGIG (reference sequence). V was shortened by 1 base and J by 4 bases, with 14 bases between the two germline ends. This CDR3 reads CAWSGGRQRGNTIYF. The DNA of the CDR3 is TGTGCCTGGAGTGGAGGTAGGCAGAGAGGAAACACCATATATTTT. Supplemented by reference TRBV30 and TRBJ1-3, the full variable domain reads SQTIHQWPATLVQPVGSPLSLECTVEGTSNPNLYWYRQAAGRGLQLLFYSVGIGQISSEVPQNLSASRPQDRQFILSSKKLLLSDSGFYLCAWSGGRQRGNTIYFGEGSWLTVV.

The chain carries TRBV9 and TRBJ1-4; D uncertain. The CDR3 covers 14 residues. Trimming left V 7 bases short and J 8 bases short, with 18 bases between. Germline CDR1 SGDLS, CDR2 YYNGEE. The CDR3 nucleotides read TGTGCCAGCTCCCGGTCGGGTGACGAGGAAAAACTGTTTTTT. As protein: CASSRSGDEEKLFF.

The J gene is TRBJ2-3, the V gene TRBV30; possibly TRBD1 for D (5 bases). CDR1 is GTSNPN, CDR2 SVGIG, per germline (reference sequence). The CDR3 has 13 residues. Deletions cut 2 bases from V and 1 base from J, with 7 bases between. In DNA form, the CDR3 reads TGTGCCTGGAGTTTGACAGGCACAGATACGCAGTATTTT. Protein: CAWSLTGTDTQYF.

This clone was picked up one time. The gene calls are TRBV7-8 and TRBJ2-7, with D tentatively TRBD1 or TRBD2 (6 bases each). The ends were cut back, 6 bases at V and 3 bases at J, with 33 bases in the middle. Germline CDR1 reads SGHVS; CDR2 reads FQNEAQ. The CDR3 is 20 amino acids. In nucleotides, the CDR3 is TGTGCCAGCAGTAACGACGTCGGGAGTGGGGGACACATGACGCACTACGAGCAGTACTTC. This encodes CASSNDVGSGGHMTHYEQYF.

The sample holds one count of this clone. The chain couples TRBV11-3 to TRBJ1-6; 9 bases are shared with TRBD1. Germline V gene lookup returns CDR1 SGHNT and CDR2 YENEEA. Trimming at V came to 6 bases and at J to 6 bases, leaving 6 bases not matched to a gene. This CDR3 contains 15 residues. The chain's CDR3 is CASSRDRAANSPLHF. In nucleotides, the CDR3 is TGTGCCAGCAGTCGGGACAGGGCAGCTAATTCACCCCTCCACTTT.

The chain has TRBV11-2 and TRBJ2-7; possibly TRBD2 for D (6 bases). V was trimmed by 3 bases and J by 7 bases, leaving 13 bases between them. Germline V gene sequence: CDR1 SGHAT, CDR2 FQNNGV. The CDR3 is 13 residues long. The CDR3 loop is CASSLRGTEEQYF. CDR3 coding DNA: TGTGCCAGCAGCTTGAGAGGGACTGAGGAGCAGTACTTC.